This T cell receptor (beta chain) is from a study of PD-1 blockade in mismatch repair-deficient tumors. This table comes from immunoSEQ multiplex PCR, and its TCRdb copy is limited to in-frame clones, with some not included. The sample lists approximately 130,000 clones; about 86% were seen once. General study points: Rapid post-treatment expansion, then contraction, generally preceding radiologic response, marked tumor-resident clones.

All patients were mismatch repair deficient, assessed by either PCR or immunohistochemistry. TCR sequencing covered a few patients who responded to pembrolizumab. As to this clone: What it recognizes is unknown.

The clonotype originates from an adult with mismatch repair-deficient cancer. Sequences were derived from peripheral blood, sampled 44 weeks after starting pembrolizumab.

This CDR3 reads CATSRVQKVNEQYF. DNA of the CDR3: TGTGCCACCAGCAGAGTCCAAAAGGTGAACGAGCAGTACTTC. The rearrangement joins TRBV15 to TRBJ2-7; D is unresolved. This CDR3 has 14 amino acids. Trimming shortened V by 1 base and J by 5 bases, and 12 bases separated the two germline ends. Germline V lookup: CDR1 LNHNV, CDR2 YYDKDF (reference sequence).